This TCR beta chain comes out of a study of T cells in Graves' hyperthyroidism and ophthalmopathy. Aged 18 to 65, the patients had hyperthyroidism that was newly diagnosed and had lasted under 2 months. A patient was excluded if there was uncontrolled infection, other autoimmune disease, pregnancy or lactation. This clonotype was recorded at least ten times. Its target is unknown. Overall study results and limits: The model made its ophthalmopathy prediction, and onset followed a median 6.5 months later.

Amplification of TCR beta CDR3 regions used RNA as the template. The HTBI primer set drove a first-round RT-PCR of the TCR CDR3. MiXCR was run by TCRdb on the multiplex PCR reads, yielding one entry per CDR3 protein. The top ten hold about 50% of the sample, which has over 150,000 distinct CDR3 sequences, about a sixth seen once. This clonotype was sampled from a woman aged 45 to 65 with Graves' hyperthyroidism. Material for sequencing was blood.

In DNA, the CDR3 is TGCGCCAGCAGTGAGAACTACCCCTACGAGCAGTACTTC. Protein sequence: CASSENYPYEQYF. The J gene is TRBJ2-7, the V gene TRBV10-2; D remains ambiguous. This CDR3 region has 13 residues. V gave up 2 bases and J gave up 2 bases, with 7 bases separating them. Germline lookup yields CDR1 WSHSY and CDR2 SAAADI.